The text below deals with one T cell receptor (beta chain). The data were taken from a study of cytomegalovirus exposure and HLA in healthy donors. The germline V gene encodes CDR1 SGHTA and CDR2 FQGNSA. The CDR3 consists of 17 residues. V lost 4 bases, J lost 3 bases, and 19 bases lay in between. The study ran its PCR with 60 Vbeta and 13 Jbeta primers. Repertoires were generated with immunoSEQ multiplex PCR, while TCRdb's copy carries only in-frame clones and drops some. The repertoire consists of 200,000 or so clones, with 78% occurring once and the leading ten covering 5% to 6%. The chain employs TRBV7-2 and TRBJ2-1; TRBD2 might be the D (6 bases). The sequencing input was PBMCs. This receptor was identified in a woman in her thirties in good health and CMV-seropositive. CDR3 amino acids: CASSSPRGGTVYNEQFF. CDR3 in DNA: TGTGCCAGCAGCTCCCCCCGAGGAGGGACGGTCTACAATGAGCAGTTCTTC.